This T cell receptor (beta chain) was sequenced for a study of T cells in tumors and immune-related adverse events. J lost 6 bases, V lost 5 bases, and 11 bases had no gene match. The CDR3 is 15 amino acids. In germline, CDR1 is MDHEN, CDR2 SYDVKM. Method: immunoSEQ multiplex PCR; TCRdb's copy keeps in-frame clones and lacks some. The sample lists roughly 24,000 clones; about 89% were seen once. Specimen: lymph node tissue, collected from a patient treated with anti-PD-1 therapy. The chain is built from TRBV28 and TRBJ1-2; 8 bases agree with TRBD1. The source is a female donor with metastatic renal cell carcinoma. CDR3 bases: TGTGCCAGCAGTCCGCCTTTGGGACAGGAGAATGGCTACACCTTC. It encodes CASSPPLGQENGYTF.